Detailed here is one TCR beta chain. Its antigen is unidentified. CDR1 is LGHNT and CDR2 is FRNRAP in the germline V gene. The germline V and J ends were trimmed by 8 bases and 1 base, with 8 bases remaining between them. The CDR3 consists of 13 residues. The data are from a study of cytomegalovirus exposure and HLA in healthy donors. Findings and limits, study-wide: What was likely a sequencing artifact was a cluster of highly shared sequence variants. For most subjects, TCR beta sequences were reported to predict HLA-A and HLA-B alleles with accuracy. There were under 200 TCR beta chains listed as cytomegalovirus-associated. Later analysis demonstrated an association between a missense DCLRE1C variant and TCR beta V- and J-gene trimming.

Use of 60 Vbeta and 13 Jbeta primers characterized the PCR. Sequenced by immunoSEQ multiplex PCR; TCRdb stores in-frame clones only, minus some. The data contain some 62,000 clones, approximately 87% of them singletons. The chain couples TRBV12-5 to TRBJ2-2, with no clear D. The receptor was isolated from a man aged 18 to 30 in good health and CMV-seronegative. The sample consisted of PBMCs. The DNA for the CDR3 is TGTGCTAGTCTAGTTCAGAACACCGGGGAGCTGTTTTTT. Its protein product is CASLVQNTGELFF.